The 5 T cell receptor beta chains below were found in one sample sequenced in a study of identical twins. Using its own MiXCR run on the 5' RACE reads, TCRdb lists one record per CDR3 protein. The table records about 570,000 distinct CDR3 sequences, around a tenth of them present only once. This sample also belongs to another study, concerning yellow fever vaccine responses in identical twins.

The sample consisted of PBMCs. Receptors originate from a woman younger than 35 in good health.

The chain combines TRBV27 with TRBJ2-3; 12 bases are shared with TRBD2. The CDR3 is 19 residues long. Germline-derived CDR1 and CDR2 are MNHEY and SMNVEV (reference sequence). Trimming removed 4 bases from V and 1 base from J; junction bases left unmatched: 12. The CDR3 region is CASSSPSGRAFLGTDTQYF. DNA of the CDR3: TGTGCCAGCAGTTCCCCTAGCGGGAGGGCCTTTCTTGGCACAGATACGCAGTATTTT.

Only a few counts were recorded for this clonotype. The rearrangement links TRBV3-1 to TRBJ2-7; TRBD2 matches 14 bases. The CDR3 runs to 15 residues. V was clipped by 4 bases and J by 5 bases; unmatched bases: 4. Looked up from germline, CDR1 is LGHDT and CDR2 is YNNKEL (reference sequence). Here the CDR3 reads CASSRKGLAGDEQYF. The CDR3 bases are TGTGCCAGCAGCCGCAAGGGACTAGCGGGGGACGAGCAGTACTTC.

With regard to this clonotype: It may be a read error: a sequence one base away is much more abundant. The rearrangement uses TRBV9 and TRBJ2-1; 8 bases are a match to TRBD1. Germline V gene lookup returns CDR1 SGDLS and CDR2 YYNGEE. This CDR3 comprises 14 residues. The CDR3 DNA reads as TGTGCCAGCAGCGTAGTCACAGGGGGAAATGAGCAGTTATTC. As protein: CASSVVTGGNEQLF. The full variable domain, its missing parts supplied by reference TRBV9 and TRBJ2-1, is DSGVTQTPKHLITATGQRVTLRCSPRSGDLSVYWYQQSLDQGLQFLIQYYNGEERAKGNILERFSAQQFPDLHSELNLSSLELGDSALYFCASSVVTGGNEQLFGPGTRLTVL.

The table lists this clonotype with many counts. The V and J genes are TRBV4-3 and TRBJ2-7; possible D gene TRBD2, 5 bases. The germline V gene has CDR1 LGHNA and CDR2 YSLEER. The CDR3 is 16 residues long. Between the trimmed V and J ends, which lost 0 bases and 3 bases, there was a span of 15 bases. CDR3 region: CASSQDGGGPYYEQYF. Written as DNA, the CDR3 is TGCGCCAGCAGCCAAGATGGAGGCGGGCCGTACTACGAGCAGTACTTC.

There are many counts of this clonotype. The rearrangement links TRBV6-5 to TRBJ2-3; the D is unclear. This CDR3 has 13 residues. Between the trimmed V and J ends, which lost 0 bases and 11 bases, there was a span of 12 bases. Germline V gene sequence: CDR1 MNHEY, CDR2 SVGAGI. CDR3 DNA: TGTGCCAGCAGTTACTCTGTAAGCCTGGTGCAGTATTTT. Translating it yields CASSYSVSLVQYF.